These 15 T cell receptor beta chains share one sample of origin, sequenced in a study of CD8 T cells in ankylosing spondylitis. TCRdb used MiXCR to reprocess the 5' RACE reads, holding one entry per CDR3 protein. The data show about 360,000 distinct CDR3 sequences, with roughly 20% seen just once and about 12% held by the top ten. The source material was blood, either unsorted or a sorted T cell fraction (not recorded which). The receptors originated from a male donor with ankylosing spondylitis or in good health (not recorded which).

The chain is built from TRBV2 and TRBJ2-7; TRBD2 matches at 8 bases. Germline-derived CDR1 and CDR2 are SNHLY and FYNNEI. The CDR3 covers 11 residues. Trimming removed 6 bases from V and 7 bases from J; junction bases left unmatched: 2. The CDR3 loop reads CASRRGAEQYF. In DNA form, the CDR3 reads TGTGCCAGCAGGCGGGGGGCAGAGCAGTACTTC. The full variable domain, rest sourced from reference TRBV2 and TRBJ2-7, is EPEVTQTPSHQVTQMGQEVILRCVPISNHLYFYWYRQILGQKVEFLVSFYNNEISEKSEIFDDQFSVERPDGSNFTLKIRSTKLEDSAMYFCASRRGAEQYFGPGTRLTVT.

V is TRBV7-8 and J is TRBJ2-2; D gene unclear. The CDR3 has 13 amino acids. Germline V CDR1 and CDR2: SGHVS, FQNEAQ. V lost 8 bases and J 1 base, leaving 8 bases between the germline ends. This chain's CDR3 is CASLSRNTGELFF. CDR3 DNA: TGTGCCAGCCTGAGTCGGAACACCGGGGAGCTGTTTTTT.

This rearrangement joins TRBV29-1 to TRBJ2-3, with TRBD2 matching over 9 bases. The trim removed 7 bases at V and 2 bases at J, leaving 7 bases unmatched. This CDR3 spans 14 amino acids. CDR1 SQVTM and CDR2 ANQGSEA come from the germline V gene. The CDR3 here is CSGKTSGYTDTQYF. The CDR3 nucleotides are TGCAGCGGAAAGACTAGCGGATACACAGATACGCAGTATTTT.

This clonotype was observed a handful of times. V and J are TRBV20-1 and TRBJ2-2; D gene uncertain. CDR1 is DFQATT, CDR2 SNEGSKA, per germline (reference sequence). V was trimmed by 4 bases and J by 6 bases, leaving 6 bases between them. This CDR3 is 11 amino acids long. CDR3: CSAIAAGELFF. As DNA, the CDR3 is TGCAGTGCTATCGCGGCCGGGGAGCTGTTTTTT.

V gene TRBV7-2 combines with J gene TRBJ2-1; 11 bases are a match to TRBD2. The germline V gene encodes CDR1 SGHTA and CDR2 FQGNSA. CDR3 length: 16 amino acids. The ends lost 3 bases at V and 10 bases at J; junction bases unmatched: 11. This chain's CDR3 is CASSFYLSGGAWEQFF. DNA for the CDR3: TGTGCCAGCAGCTTTTACCTTAGCGGGGGGGCTTGGGAGCAGTTCTTC.

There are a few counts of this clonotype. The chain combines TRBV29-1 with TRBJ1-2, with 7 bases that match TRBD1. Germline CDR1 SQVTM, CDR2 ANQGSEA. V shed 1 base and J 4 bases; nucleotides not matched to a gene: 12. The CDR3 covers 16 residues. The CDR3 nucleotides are TGCAGCGTTGAAGGGATCCGGGACAGTGACATCTATGGCTACACCTTC. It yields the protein CSVEGIRDSDIYGYTF.

The CDR3 region is CASSFGGPTDTQYF. CDR3 DNA: TGTGCCAGCAGTTTCGGGGGGCCCACAGATACGCAGTATTTT. The J gene is TRBJ2-3, the V gene TRBV12-3 or TRBV12-4; a possible D gene is TRBD2 (7 bases). The CDR3 runs 14 residues. The V and J ends lost 3 bases and 2 bases respectively, with 9 bases between them.

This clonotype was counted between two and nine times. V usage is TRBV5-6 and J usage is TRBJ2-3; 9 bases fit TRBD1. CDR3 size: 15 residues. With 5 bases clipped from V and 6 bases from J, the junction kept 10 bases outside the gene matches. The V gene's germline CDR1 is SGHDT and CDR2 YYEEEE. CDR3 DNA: TGTGCCAGCAGTCTCCGGGACAGGGTTTGGGATACGCAGTATTTT. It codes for CASSLRDRVWDTQYF.

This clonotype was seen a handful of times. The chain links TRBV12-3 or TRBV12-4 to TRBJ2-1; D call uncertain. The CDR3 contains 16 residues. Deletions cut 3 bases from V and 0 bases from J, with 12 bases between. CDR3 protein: CASSFAPPSSYNEQFF. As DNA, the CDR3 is TGTGCCAGCAGTTTCGCCCCTCCTAGCTCCTACAATGAGCAGTTCTTC.

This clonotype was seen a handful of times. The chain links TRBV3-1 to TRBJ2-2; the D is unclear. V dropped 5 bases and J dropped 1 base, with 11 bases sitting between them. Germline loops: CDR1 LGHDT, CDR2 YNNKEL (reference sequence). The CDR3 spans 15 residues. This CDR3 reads CASSSLQLNTGELFF. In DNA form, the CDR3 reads TGTGCCAGCAGCTCCCTACAGCTGAACACCGGGGAGCTGTTTTTT.

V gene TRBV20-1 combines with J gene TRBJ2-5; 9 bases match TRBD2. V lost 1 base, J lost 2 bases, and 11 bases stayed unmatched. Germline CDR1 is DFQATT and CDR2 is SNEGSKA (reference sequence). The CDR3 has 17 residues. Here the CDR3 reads CSARGGGAIVGQETQYF. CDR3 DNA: TGCAGTGCTAGAGGCGGGGGGGCCATAGTTGGTCAAGAGACCCAGTACTTC.

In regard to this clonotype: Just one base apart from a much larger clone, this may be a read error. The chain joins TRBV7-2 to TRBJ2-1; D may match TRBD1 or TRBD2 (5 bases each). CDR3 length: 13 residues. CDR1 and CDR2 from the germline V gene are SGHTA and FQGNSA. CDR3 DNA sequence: TGTGCCAGCAGCCTGGGACCATACAATGAGCAGCTCTTC. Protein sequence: CASSLGPYNEQLF.

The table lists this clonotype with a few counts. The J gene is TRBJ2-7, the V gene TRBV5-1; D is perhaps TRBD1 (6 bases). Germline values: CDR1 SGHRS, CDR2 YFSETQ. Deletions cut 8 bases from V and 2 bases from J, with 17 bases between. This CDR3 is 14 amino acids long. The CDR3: CARSRDNSPYEQYF. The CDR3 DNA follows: TGCGCCAGGTCCCGGGACAACTCGCCCTACGAGCAGTACTTC.

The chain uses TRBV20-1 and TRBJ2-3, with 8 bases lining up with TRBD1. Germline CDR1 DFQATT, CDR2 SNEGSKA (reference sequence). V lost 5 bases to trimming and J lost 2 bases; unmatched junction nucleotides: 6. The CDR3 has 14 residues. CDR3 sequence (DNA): TGCAGTGCTCGCCGGACAGGGCCCACAGATACGCAGTATTTT. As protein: CSARRTGPTDTQYF.

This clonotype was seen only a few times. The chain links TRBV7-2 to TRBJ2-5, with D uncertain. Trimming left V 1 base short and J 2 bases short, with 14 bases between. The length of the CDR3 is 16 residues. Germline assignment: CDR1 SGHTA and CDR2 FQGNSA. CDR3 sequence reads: CASSLGRFGIQETQYF. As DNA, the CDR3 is TGTGCCAGCAGCTTAGGTCGTTTCGGAATACAAGAGACCCAGTACTTC.